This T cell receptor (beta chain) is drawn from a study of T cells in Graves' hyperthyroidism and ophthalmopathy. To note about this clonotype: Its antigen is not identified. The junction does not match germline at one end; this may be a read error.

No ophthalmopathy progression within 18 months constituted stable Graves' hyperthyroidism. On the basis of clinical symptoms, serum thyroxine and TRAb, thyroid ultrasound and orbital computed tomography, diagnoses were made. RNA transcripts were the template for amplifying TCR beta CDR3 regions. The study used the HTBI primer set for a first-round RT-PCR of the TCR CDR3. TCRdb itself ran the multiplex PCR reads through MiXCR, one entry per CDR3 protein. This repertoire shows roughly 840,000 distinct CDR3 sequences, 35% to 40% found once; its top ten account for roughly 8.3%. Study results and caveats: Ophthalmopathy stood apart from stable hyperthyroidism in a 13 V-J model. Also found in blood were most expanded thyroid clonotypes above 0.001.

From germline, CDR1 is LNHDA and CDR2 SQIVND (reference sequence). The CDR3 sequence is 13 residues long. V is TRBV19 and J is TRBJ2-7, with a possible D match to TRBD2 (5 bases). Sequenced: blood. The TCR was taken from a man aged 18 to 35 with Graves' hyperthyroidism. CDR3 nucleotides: TGTGCCAGTGGTATAGTTCCGGGGTACGAGCAGTACTTC. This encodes CASGIVPGYEQYF.